The 31 T cell receptor beta chains below all came from one sample that was sequenced in a study of response to subunit inactivated influenza vaccine. TCRdb reprocessed the RT-PCR reads via MiXCR and lists one record per CDR3 protein. The sample has 650,000 to 800,000 distinct CDR3 sequences, roughly 18% seen once. This material consisted of PBMCs from blood, taken 5 to 6 days after vaccination. These receptor sequences come from a middle-aged man who received an inactivated influenza vaccine.

This clonotype was counted only a few times. The J gene is TRBJ1-2, the V gene TRBV27; weak D call: TRBD1 (6 bases). The length of the CDR3 is 13 residues. V lost 5 bases and J 4 bases, leaving 11 bases between the germline ends. Germline V CDR1 and CDR2: MNHEY, SMNVEV (reference sequence). CDR3 sequence reads: CASSPRGGYGYTF. The CDR3 DNA sequence: TGTGCCAGCAGTCCCAGGGGTGGCTATGGCTACACCTTC.

This clonotype was detected ten times or more. V usage is TRBV5-6 and J usage is TRBJ1-2; D ambiguous. V was pared by 0 bases and J by 2 bases, with 14 bases between. Germline values: CDR1 SGHDT, CDR2 YYEEEE. The length of the CDR3 is 16 residues. The CDR3 DNA reads as TGTGCCAGCAGCTTGGAACAGCTATCCAGCAACTATGGCTACACCTTC. This translates into CASSLEQLSSNYGYTF.

The chain carries TRBV3-1 and TRBJ2-7; TRBD2 matches at 9 bases. There are 16 residues in the CDR3. The germline V gene has CDR1 LGHDT and CDR2 YNNKEL (reference sequence). J gave up 2 bases and V 1 base, and 6 bases lay outside the gene matches. The CDR3 here is CASSQVVTSGTYEQYF. Written as DNA, the CDR3 is TGTGCCAGCAGCCAAGTGGTGACTAGCGGAACCTACGAGCAGTACTTC.

Regarding this clonotype: At one of its ends the junction is not consistent with the germline gene, which may arise from a read error. The CDR3 nucleotides are TGCAGCGCTGAAAGCGGGAGCAACCCAGATACGCAGTATTTT. Translation gives CSAESGSNPDTQYF. The chain links TRBV29-1 to TRBJ2-3; 8 bases fit TRBD2. The CDR3 is 14 amino acids. Per the germline V gene, CDR1 is SQVTM and CDR2 is ANQGSEA.

The rearrangement links TRBV7-2 to TRBJ2-1; D is uncertain. The V and J ends lost 1 base and 0 bases respectively, with 7 bases between them. CDR3 size: 15 residues. Germline loops: CDR1 SGHTA, CDR2 FQGNSA. In DNA, the CDR3 is TGTGCCAGCAGCTTAGACCTCAGCTCCTACAATGAGCAGTTCTTC. Its protein product is CASSLDLSSYNEQFF.

This clonotype appeared a few times. The chain recombines TRBV28 with TRBJ1-5, with 7 nucleotides matching TRBD1. The J segment lost 5 bases and the V segment lost 6 bases, leaving 10 bases of the junction unmatched. The CDR3 covers 15 residues. Per germline, CDR1 MDHEN and CDR2 SYDVKM. DNA for the CDR3: TGTGCCAGCAGACCCCCCCGGGACAGAGATCAGCCCCAGCATTTT. It translates to CASRPPRDRDQPQHF.

This clonotype was seen a handful of times. The chain is built from TRBV18 and TRBJ2-7; D uncertain. Trimming cost V 1 base and J 6 bases, with 13 bases left between them. The CDR3 covers 14 residues. Germline CDR1 reads KGHSH; CDR2 reads LQKENI. The DNA of the CDR3 is TGTGCCAGCTCACCACATCCTCCCCTCGGCGAGCAGTACTTC. Encoded protein: CASSPHPPLGEQYF. The full variable domain, with the rest looked up from reference TRBV18 and TRBJ2-7, is NAGVMQNPRHLVRRRGQEARLRCSPMKGHSHVYWYRQLPEEGLKFMVYLQKENIIDESGMPKERFSAEFPKEGPSILRIQQVVRGDSAAYFCASSPHPPLGEQYFGPGTRLTVT.

There are many counts of this clonotype. The rearrangement uses TRBV29-1 and TRBJ2-7; 9 bases are a match to TRBD1. The CDR3 runs 14 residues. J gave up 5 bases and V 3 bases, and 8 bases lay outside the gene matches. Germline values: CDR1 SQVTM, CDR2 ANQGSEA. CDR3 sequence (DNA): TGCAGCGTTGAGTTTTTGGACAGGGGAGACGAGCAGTACTTC. This translates into CSVEFLDRGDEQYF.

This chain uses TRBV4-1 with TRBJ2-7, with D unresolved. The germline CDR1 and CDR2 sequences are MGHRA and YSYEKL. The V end was cut by 2 bases, the J end by 2 bases, with 13 bases between. This CDR3 contains 15 residues. The CDR3 reads CASSQMAEQAYEQYF. The CDR3 bases are TGCGCCAGCAGCCAAATGGCAGAGCAAGCCTACGAGCAGTACTTC.

This chain links TRBV9 with TRBJ2-1, with D perhaps TRBD1 (6 bases). The CDR3 totals 15 residues. With 2 bases removed from V and 0 bases from J, the gap between germline ends came to 9 bases. CDR1 and CDR2 from the germline V gene are SGDLS and YYNGEE. DNA for the CDR3: TGTGCCAGCAGCGTTCGACAGGACTCCTACAATGAGCAGTTCTTC. Amino acids: CASSVRQDSYNEQFF.

The chain employs TRBV6-1 and TRBJ1-4; D unclear. The V gene's germline CDR1 is MNHNS and CDR2 SASEGT. V lost 5 bases, J lost 4 bases, and 14 bases lay in between. This CDR3 comprises 15 residues. CDR3 in DNA: TGTGCCAGCAGTCCCACGGGCCGAAATAATGAAAAACTGTTTTTT. Translating gives CASSPTGRNNEKLFF.

This clonotype was seen at least ten times. The V gene is TRBV27, the J gene TRBJ2-1; tentative D call: TRBD1 (5 bases). The CDR3 is made up of 14 amino acids. Germline values: CDR1 MNHEY, CDR2 SMNVEV (reference sequence). Trimming removed 3 bases from V and 7 bases from J, with 13 bases in between. CDR3 bases: TGTGCCAGCAGTTTGTGGCAGGGTCGTAATGAGCAGTTCTTC. Protein: CASSLWQGRNEQFF.

At least ten counts were recorded for this clonotype. This chain links TRBV12-3 or TRBV12-4 with TRBJ2-3, with 7 positions matching TRBD1. The CDR3 totals 14 residues. The V gene end was trimmed by 6 bases and the J gene end by 1 base; junction bases not matched to a gene: 4. CDR3 in amino acids: CASRSGTGTDTQYF. The DNA of the CDR3 is TGTGCCAGCAGATCTGGGACAGGCACAGATACGCAGTATTTT.

The genes are TRBV7-2 and TRBJ2-7, with 13 bases matching TRBD2. V dropped 5 bases and J dropped 4; count of bases not matched to a gene: 8. Per the germline V gene, CDR1 is SGHTA and CDR2 is FQGNSA. The CDR3 totals 16 residues. Here the CDR3 DNA reads TGTGCCAGCAGCCAAAGGACTAGCGGGAGCGGTTACGAGCAGTACTTC. Amino acids: CASSQRTSGSGYEQYF.

This clonotype was seen many times. The gene calls are TRBV20-1 and TRBJ2-7, with D perhaps TRBD2 (5 bases). Germline loops: CDR1 DFQATT, CDR2 SNEGSKA (reference sequence). There are 16 residues in the CDR3. V lost 5 bases, J lost 5 bases, and 25 bases lay in between. CDR3 protein: CSARPPSVVSGHEQYF. The CDR3, as DNA: TGCAGTGCTCGACCCCCCAGTGTTGTAAGCGGTCACGAGCAGTACTTC.

This rearrangement joins TRBV4-3 to TRBJ2-1; 7 bases map to TRBD1. V was pared by 3 bases and J by 9 bases, with 14 bases of the junction left unmatched. Germline assignment: CDR1 LGHNA and CDR2 YSLEER. The CDR3 is made up of 16 amino acids. CDR3 in DNA: TGCGCCAGCAGCCAGATTACAGGGGTTTTGTTTGGTGAGCAGTTCTTC. This translates into CASSQITGVLFGEQFF.

CDR3 protein: CASSQDADGQAIPFSYNEQFF. CDR3 in DNA: TGCGCCAGCAGCCAAGACGCGGATGGACAGGCAATTCCCTTTTCCTACAATGAGCAGTTCTTC. This chain uses TRBV4-1 with TRBJ2-1; 7 bases are shared with TRBD1. The length of the CDR3 is 21 residues. V lost 0 bases to trimming and J lost 1 base; unmatched junction nucleotides: 18. Germline-derived CDR1 and CDR2 are MGHRA and YSYEKL.

The chain recombines TRBV5-8 with TRBJ2-5; TRBD1 is a possible D gene (6 bases). Germline lookup yields CDR1 SGHTS and CDR2 YDEGEE. The length of the CDR3 is 14 residues. Trimming removed 6 bases from V and 1 base from J, with 13 bases in between. CDR3 nucleotides: TGTGCCAGCATACACACAGGGCGCCAAGAGACCCAGTACTTC. Its protein product is CASIHTGRQETQYF.

In its sample, this clonotype was seen a few times. Here the CDR3 reads CASRSTGGVTEAFF. The CDR3 nucleotides read TGTGCCAGCAGGTCGACAGGGGGCGTCACTGAAGCTTTCTTT. V and J are TRBV12-3 or TRBV12-4 and TRBJ1-1; 10 bases match TRBD1. After removal of 6 bases from V and 4 bases from J, the junction contained 5 bases not matched to a gene. CDR3 size: 14 residues.

This clonotype was observed a few times. This chain links TRBV7-9 with TRBJ2-1; 13 bases match TRBD2. Germline loops: CDR1 SEHNR, CDR2 FQNEAQ (reference sequence). The CDR3 loop spans 14 amino acids. Trimming at V came to 5 bases and at J to 12 bases, leaving 7 bases not matched to a gene. This chain's CDR3 is CASSRTSGGEVQFF. For the CDR3, the DNA is TGTGCCAGCAGCCGGACTAGCGGGGGAGAGGTGCAGTTCTTC.

V gene TRBV20-1 combines with J gene TRBJ2-7, with 7 bases identical to TRBD2. CDR3 length: 16 amino acids. V lost 1 base and J lost 0; bases outside the gene matches: 9. CDR1 is DFQATT and CDR2 is SNEGSKA in the germline V gene (reference sequence). In DNA, the CDR3 is TGCAGTGCTAGAGGAAGGGAGGGCTCAAGCTCCTACGAGCAGTACTTC. This translates into CSARGREGSSSYEQYF.

The table lists this clonotype with many counts. The chain joins TRBV5-1 to TRBJ2-3, with D perhaps matching TRBD2 (5 bases). CDR3 length: 15 amino acids. From germline, CDR1 is SGHRS and CDR2 YFSETQ. Trimming took 4 bases from V and 1 from J, leaving 13 bases between them. CDR3 DNA: TGCGCCAGCAGCGTCCTTACTAGACGCACAGATACGCAGTATTTT. Its translation: CASSVLTRRTDTQYF.

This clonotype has more than one count but fewer than ten. This chain joins TRBV7-2 and TRBJ2-1; no clear D. The CDR3 is made up of 12 amino acids. Per the germline V gene, CDR1 is SGHTA and CDR2 is FQGNSA. Trimming removed 1 base from V and 9 bases from J, with 7 bases in between. The CDR3 nucleotides are TGTGCCAGCAGCTTAGTTCTTCTTGAGCAGTTCTTC. This translates into CASSLVLLEQFF.

The rearrangement links TRBV6-2 or TRBV6-3 to TRBJ1-5; weak D call: TRBD1 (6 bases). CDR1 and CDR2 from the germline V gene are MNHEY and SVGEGT. This CDR3 spans 13 amino acids. V lost 7 bases to trimming and J lost 5 bases, with 12 bases between them. The CDR3 region is CASTDSRYQPQHF. As DNA, the CDR3 is TGTGCCAGCACGGACAGCCGGTATCAGCCCCAGCATTTT.

V gene TRBV11-2 combines with J gene TRBJ1-1; maybe TRBD1 (6 bases). The germline V and J ends were trimmed by 0 bases and 1 base, with 15 bases remaining between them. The germline gives CDR1 SGHAT, CDR2 FQNNGV. The CDR3 is 17 residues long. The CDR3 protein is CASSLDLGGGGNTEAFF. CDR3 sequence (DNA): TGTGCCAGCAGCTTAGATCTAGGGGGGGGAGGGAACACTGAAGCTTTCTTT.

Written as DNA, the CDR3 is TGCAGTGCATCGCGATCAGGGGTATACTCTGGGGCCAACGTCCTGACTTTC. It translates to CSASRSGVYSGANVLTF. The chain has TRBV20-1 and TRBJ2-6; weak D call: TRBD1 (6 bases). V lost 6 bases to trimming and J lost 0 bases, with 18 bases between them. Germline values: CDR1 DFQATT, CDR2 SNEGSKA (reference sequence). The CDR3 length is 17 residues.

This clonotype was seen a handful of times. The rearrangement links TRBV12-3 or TRBV12-4 to TRBJ1-1, with a weak D call TRBD1 (6 bases). V lost 2 bases, J lost 8 bases, and 18 bases lay in between. The CDR3 length is 15 residues. The CDR3 reads CASSLFNGGLTEAFF. The CDR3 DNA is TGTGCCAGCAGTTTATTTAATGGGGGGCTTACGGAAGCTTTCTTT.

The V gene is TRBV7-2, the J gene TRBJ2-5, with 13 nucleotides matching TRBD2. This CDR3 spans 16 amino acids. Losses at the gene ends were 2 bases for V and 5 bases for J; bases not matched to a gene: 5. Germline loops: CDR1 SGHTA, CDR2 FQGNSA. The CDR3, as DNA: TGTGCCAGCAGCTTAACTAGCGGGGGGGCCTATGAGACCCAGTACTTC. Translating it yields CASSLTSGGAYETQYF.

The rearrangement joins TRBV20-1 to TRBJ1-6; 10 bases match TRBD1. This CDR3 spans 15 amino acids. Germline loops: CDR1 DFQATT, CDR2 SNEGSKA (reference sequence). V was pared by 2 bases and J by 5 bases, with 3 bases of the junction left unmatched. The CDR3 sequence is CSARRQGADNSPLHF. The CDR3 DNA reads as TGCAGTGCTAGACGACAGGGGGCGGATAATTCACCCCTCCACTTT.

In this sample, this clonotype turned up a few times. The J gene is TRBJ2-2, the V gene TRBV6-4; the D gene is possibly TRBD2 (6 bases). The V end was cut by 9 bases, the J end by 4 bases, with 18 bases between. The germline V gene encodes CDR1 MRHNA and CDR2 SNTAGT. The CDR3 has 15 amino acids. CDR3 region: CASDNRDFSTGELFF. For the CDR3, the DNA is TGTGCCAGTGATAACCGGGACTTCAGCACCGGGGAGCTGTTTTTT.

This chain uses TRBV4-3 with TRBJ2-3; 11 bases map to TRBD2. The CDR3 has 17 amino acids. Trimming cost V 4 bases and J 4 bases; bases outside gene matches: 10. Germline values: CDR1 LGHNA, CDR2 YSLEER. The DNA for the CDR3 is TGCGCCAGCAGCCCAATAGCGGGAGGGCCTATCGCAGATACGCAGTATTTT. Amino acids: CASSPIAGGPIADTQYF.